This TCR beta chain comes out of a study of T cell responses to AZD1222 COVID-19 vaccine. Trimming pared 0 bases from V and 1 base from J, leaving 17 bases between. In germline, CDR1 is SGHRS, CDR2 YFSETQ. This CDR3 has 17 residues. TCRdb keeps only in-frame clones here, not all; method: immunoSEQ multiplex PCR. The sample lists some 150,000 clones, 90% occurring once. Study observations and caveats: When two AZD1222 doses had been given, Spike-specific TCR breadth and depth rose.

A remark on this clone: As yet, its antigen is unknown.

The J gene is TRBJ2-7, the V gene TRBV5-1; maybe TRBD2 (7 bases). Sequenced material: peripheral blood, taken on day 0 of AZD1222 vaccination. The origin of this receptor is an adult in good health. The CDR3 protein is CASSLAGGNRESYEQYF. Here the CDR3 DNA reads TGCGCCAGCAGCTTGGCCGGGGGGAACAGGGAGTCCTACGAGCAGTACTTC.